This TCR beta chain comes out of a study of cytomegalovirus exposure and HLA in healthy donors. Across the whole study: In a later analysis, it was reported that the 120 validation repertoires had been produced on the same platform as the 550 to 850 repertoires belonging to the first cohort. General observations from the study: Altogether, 160 or so TCR beta chains were recorded as cytomegalovirus-associated. The tendency of first-cohort TCR clusters to co-occur in the 130 or so validation repertoires was identified by a subsequent analysis.

Sequencing was performed with immunoSEQ multiplex PCR; in TCRdb, only in-frame clones are kept and a portion is missing. The data show about 160,000 clones, approximately 88% seen once. The donors were members of the roughly 130-subject validation cohort (separate from the approximately 670-subject first cohort). The CDR3 sequence is 14 residues long. Per germline, CDR1 MNHEY and CDR2 SVGAGI. V shed 6 bases, J shed 2 bases, and the junction held 6 bases outside the gene matches. In regard to this clone: The antigen is undetermined.

The sample consisted of PBMCs. This sequence originates from a man aged 25-40 years in good health and CMV-seropositive. The chain employs TRBV6-5 and TRBJ2-7, with 8 bases lining up with TRBD2. The CDR3 bases are TGTGCCAGCAGCCGGGAGGGAGGAACCTACGAGCAGTACTTC. Translating it yields CASSREGGTYEQYF.